This T cell receptor (beta chain) was obtained from a study of blood T cell repertoires in COVID-19. V lost 2 bases to trimming and J lost 4 bases, with 14 bases between them. The CDR3 runs to 15 residues. In germline, CDR1 is SGHDN, CDR2 FVKESK. Repertoires were generated with immunoSEQ multiplex PCR, while TCRdb's copy carries only in-frame clones and drops some. This table has nearly 250,000 clones, roughly 86% appearing once. The sequence was collected from a woman older than 75 with COVID-19, enrolled during active disease. The sample was peripheral blood. The chain links TRBV14 to TRBJ1-2, with a possible D match to TRBD1 (6 bases). The CDR3 DNA reads TGTGCCAGCAGCCAAACTGGGGTCAGGGGCTATGGCTACACCTTC. Its protein product is CASSQTGVRGYGYTF.